This T cell receptor (beta chain) was sequenced during a study of T cell responses to AZD1222 COVID-19 vaccine. General study points: Recipients of two AZD1222 doses showed rising Spike-specific TCR breadth and depth. Repertoires were collected only later (after the peak T cell response had occurred). White British people made up most donors, females outnumbered males, and clonal diversity was possibly underestimated.

V shed 0 bases and J 5 bases; nucleotides not matched to a gene: 8. The CDR3 runs 16 residues. Germline CDR1 reads SGDLS; CDR2 reads YYNGEE. This table comes from immunoSEQ multiplex PCR, and its TCRdb copy is limited to in-frame clones, with some not included. Of 130,000 to 150,000 clones listed, roughly 93% are singletons. This clone appeared a single time. What it recognizes is unknown. Other DNA sequences in the sample encode the same CDR3. V gene TRBV9 combines with J gene TRBJ2-3; 8 nucleotides match TRBD2. This receptor was identified in an adult who had recovered from COVID-19. The source was peripheral blood, collected after recovery from COVID-19. The CDR3 loop is CASSVGSGRAGDTQYF. The CDR3 DNA is TGTGCCAGCAGCGTAGGGTCCGGGAGGGCCGGAGATACGCAGTATTTT.